The 19 T cell receptor beta chains below all came from one sample that was sequenced in a study of T cell repertoires in cytomegalovirus infection. These TCRs' antigens remain unknown. TCRdb fed the reads into MiXCR, producing one record per CDR3 protein. Seen here are around 130,000 distinct CDR3 sequences, under 30% observed once, and the top ten hold 34%. The sample comprised PBMCs, sequenced either directly or after in vitro stimulation (not recorded which). The receptors stem from a human donor in good health (CMV status not recorded). Some clones in this sample may be carry-over from other donors' samples.

The J gene is TRBJ2-3, the V gene TRBV6-5; D might be TRBD2 (6 bases). The CDR3 runs 15 residues. V was cut by 2 bases and J by 2 bases, with 11 bases left in between. Germline CDR1 reads MNHEY; CDR2 reads SVGAGI. CDR3 bases: TGTGCCAGCAGTTACACGGGACTCTCCACAGATACGCAGTATTTT. This gives the protein CASSYTGLSTDTQYF.

As concerns this clonotype: A much bigger clone sits one base away, suggesting this may be a read error. V usage is TRBV5-4 and J usage is TRBJ2-1, with 9 bases lining up with TRBD2. Germline loops: CDR1 SGHNT, CDR2 YYREEE (reference sequence). The CDR3 contains 17 residues. The CDR3 coding sequence is TGTGCCAGCAGCAGGGCGGGAGCGGGAGGTTTATCCAATGAGCTGTTCTTC. It specifies CASSRAGAGGLSNELFF.

There are many counts of this clonotype. The chain recombines TRBV12-3 or TRBV12-4 with TRBJ1-1; D may be TRBD1 (5 bases). The V end lost 5 bases, the J end lost 6 bases, and 16 bases lay between the germline ends. The length of the CDR3 is 14 residues. CDR3 amino acids: CASSLGTLGSEAFF. The CDR3 DNA reads as TGTGCCAGCAGTCTAGGGACTTTGGGCTCTGAAGCTTTCTTT.

In this sample, this clonotype turned up many times. The chain links TRBV12-3 or TRBV12-4 to TRBJ1-5; the D is unclear. Trimming pared 6 bases from V and 7 bases from J, leaving 13 bases between. The CDR3 consists of 13 residues. The CDR3 spells CASSGRFNQPQHF. As DNA, the CDR3 is TGTGCCAGCAGCGGCCGATTCAACCAGCCCCAGCATTTT.

This chain uses TRBV11-3 with TRBJ2-3; 10 bases line up with TRBD2. V was clipped by 8 bases and J by 7 bases; unmatched bases: 12. Germline V gene sequence: CDR1 SGHNT, CDR2 YENEEA. This CDR3 has 15 residues. The CDR3 DNA is TGTGCCAGCTCGGGACGGCTAGCGGGAGTTAATACGCAGTATTTT. Translating it yields CASSGRLAGVNTQYF.

The table lists this clonotype with a count of one. The V and J genes are TRBV19 and TRBJ2-1; no firm D call. Trimming removed 4 bases at V and 9 bases at J, with 16 bases between. This CDR3 is 14 amino acids long. CDR1 and CDR2 from the germline V gene are LNHDA and SQIVND (reference sequence). The CDR3 protein is CASSTMDQTSEQFF. CDR3 DNA sequence: TGTGCCAGTAGTACCATGGACCAGACCTCTGAGCAGTTCTTC.

The DNA of the CDR3 is TGTGCCAGTAGCCTTTATATGTTCAGCTCCTACGAGCAGTACTTC. This gives the protein CASSLYMFSSYEQYF. V usage is TRBV19 and J usage is TRBJ2-7, with D hard to call. CDR3 length equals 15 residues. Germline assignment: CDR1 LNHDA and CDR2 SQIVND (reference sequence). V lost 6 bases, J lost 0 bases, and 15 bases lay in between.

The table lists this clonotype with many counts. This chain connects TRBV12-3 or TRBV12-4 to TRBJ1-5; unclear D gene. CDR3 length: 14 residues. V lost 5 bases and J 4 bases, leaving 12 bases between the germline ends. The CDR3 region is CASSLFGINQPQHF. The CDR3 region has the DNA TGTGCCAGCAGTCTATTCGGAATAAATCAGCCCCAGCATTTT.

This clonotype was seen only once. A much larger clonotype is one base distant, so this may be a read error. This chain uses TRBV7-2 with TRBJ1-3; D is perhaps TRBD1 (5 bases). Germline CDR1 SGHTA, CDR2 FQGNSA. CDR3 length: 16 residues. CDR3 nucleotides: TGTGCCAGCAGCTTAGCGGGGACCCAATCGAGAAACTCCATATATTTT. As protein: CASSLAGTQSRNSIYF.

Only a few counts were recorded for this clonotype. The J gene is TRBJ1-5, the V gene TRBV6-2 or TRBV6-3; D is perhaps TRBD1 (5 bases). V was pared by 6 bases and J by 6 bases, with 12 bases between. CDR3 size: 13 residues. Germline CDR1 MNHEY, CDR2 SVGEGT. This CDR3 is CASRPQGTQPQHF. The CDR3 nucleotides read TGTGCCAGCAGACCCCAGGGAACTCAGCCCCAGCATTTT.

This clonotype was observed at least ten times. The chain has TRBV7-8 and TRBJ2-2; D is ambiguous. Trimming removed 5 bases from V and 3 bases from J, with 7 bases in between. This CDR3 has 13 residues. Germline CDR1 is SGHVS and CDR2 is FQNEAQ. CDR3 sequence (DNA): TGTGCCAGCAGCAAAAAAGACACCGGGGAGCTGTTTTTT. It translates to CASSKKDTGELFF.

Only a few counts were recorded for this clonotype. The chain employs TRBV6-5 and TRBJ1-5; the D gene is possibly TRBD1 (5 bases). CDR3 size: 15 residues. Germline loops: CDR1 MNHEY, CDR2 SVGAGI. The germline V and J ends were trimmed by 0 bases and 1 base, with 7 bases remaining between them. For the CDR3, the DNA is TGTGCCAGCAGTTACTCGCGGGACAGCAATCAGCCCCAGCATTTT. This sequence encodes CASSYSRDSNQPQHF.

The J gene is TRBJ2-7, the V gene TRBV6-2 or TRBV6-3; tentatively, D is TRBD2 (5 bases). V was trimmed by 2 bases and J by 6 bases, leaving 14 bases between them. CDR1 and CDR2 (germline): MNHEY, SVGEGT. The CDR3 contains 14 residues. CDR3 in amino acids: CASSYGPGRGEQYF. The CDR3 nucleotides are TGTGCCAGCAGTTACGGCCCGGGAAGAGGCGAGCAGTACTTC.

Regarding this clonotype: The junction does not match germline at one end; this may be a read error. The chain uses TRBV4-1 and TRBJ2-7; D gene ambiguous. Looked up from germline, CDR1 is MGHRA and CDR2 is YSYEKL. CDR3 length: 14 residues. Written as DNA, the CDR3 is TGCGCCAGCAGCCAAAGAGCAGGTTATTATTTCGTCGAGTTC. Translated, it gives CASSQRAGYYFVEF.

This chain connects TRBV25-1 to TRBJ2-6; 8 bases fit TRBD1. The CDR3 contains 19 residues. Germline CDR1 is MGHDK and CDR2 is SYGVNS. Trimming removed 7 bases from V and 0 bases from J; junction bases left unmatched: 14. The DNA of the CDR3 is TGTGCCAGCAAGGACAGGGACCATAGAAATAGCTCTGGGGCCAACGTCCTGACTTTC. Translated: CASKDRDHRNSSGANVLTF.

The chain joins TRBV7-2 to TRBJ1-3; 7 bases align to TRBD1. This CDR3 is 15 amino acids long. Germline V gene data show CDR1 as SGHTA and CDR2 as FQGNSA. V dropped 8 bases and J dropped 2; count of bases not matched to a gene: 9. The CDR3 loop is CASGVPGGTGNTIYF. The CDR3 DNA sequence: TGTGCCAGCGGCGTTCCAGGGGGAACTGGAAACACCATATATTTT.

Ten or more counts support this clonotype. This chain connects TRBV7-2 to TRBJ2-7; D is undetermined. Germline V CDR1 and CDR2: SGHTA, FQGNSA. The CDR3 is 13 residues long. With 1 base removed from V and 3 bases from J, the gap between germline ends came to 7 bases. The CDR3 nucleotides read TGTGCCAGCAGCTTAGGGCGGTACTACGAGCAGTACGTC. Encoded protein: CASSLGRYYEQYV.

To note about this clonotype: This may come from a read error, since a much larger clone is one base off. The chain couples TRBV7-2 to TRBJ1-6; D unresolved. The CDR3 sequence is 15 residues long. The germline V gene encodes CDR1 SGHTA and CDR2 FQGNSA. The CDR3 sequence is CASSLRGTYYSPLHF. Here the CDR3 DNA reads TGTGCCAGCAGCTTACGGGGAACCTATTATTCACCCCTCCACTTT.

In DNA form, the CDR3 reads TGTGCCAGTAATCCATTCACCGACTACCCCTACAATGAGCAGTTCTTC. It codes for CASNPFTDYPYNEQFF. This rearrangement joins TRBV19 to TRBJ2-1, with TRBD2 as a possible D gene (5 bases). Trimming shortened V by 7 bases and J by 2 bases, and 18 bases separated the two germline ends. Germline CDR1 reads LNHDA; CDR2 reads SQIVND (reference sequence). The CDR3 length is 16 residues.